The 3 T cell receptor beta chains presented below share a single source sample, sequenced in a study of T cells in Graves' hyperthyroidism and ophthalmopathy. The source material, RNA transcripts, was used to amplify TCR beta CDR3 regions. HTBI primers drove first-round RT-PCR of the TCR CDR3. TCRdb analysed the multiplex PCR reads with MiXCR anew, one entry per CDR3 protein. Altogether fewer than 900,000 distinct CDR3 sequences are present, roughly a sixth being singletons, with the ten largest covering 16%. Sequences were obtained from blood. The source of these receptors is a woman between 45 and 65 years old with Graves' hyperthyroidism that later progressed to Graves' ophthalmopathy.

The gene calls are TRBV30 and TRBJ2-7; tentative D call: TRBD2 (5 bases). Trimming took off 0 bases at V and 4 bases at J, with 10 bases between the two ends. CDR1 is GTSNPN, CDR2 SVGIG, per germline (reference sequence). CDR3 length: 13 residues. CDR3 sequence (DNA): TGTGCCTGGAGTGTACTAGGAGAATACGAGCAGTACTTC. Amino acid sequence: CAWSVLGEYEQYF.

At least ten counts were recorded for this clonotype. The chain joins TRBV5-5 to TRBJ1-2; D ambiguous. Trimming stripped 0 bases from V and 2 bases from J, with 8 bases between. Germline lookup yields CDR1 SGHKS and CDR2 YYEKEE (reference sequence). The CDR3 is 14 residues long. CDR3: CASSLETVNYGYTF. DNA for the CDR3: TGTGCCAGCAGCTTGGAGACGGTAAACTATGGCTACACCTTC.

This clonotype has at least ten counts. The chain joins TRBV10-3 to TRBJ1-1; 8 nucleotides line up with TRBD1. The CDR3 is 14 residues long. Germline CDR1 ENHRY, CDR2 SYGVKD. J was trimmed by 4 bases and V by 10 bases; bases with no gene match: 11. CDR3 amino acids: CATGRQGLGTEAFF. The CDR3 DNA reads as TGTGCCACCGGAAGACAGGGGTTGGGCACTGAAGCTTTCTTT.